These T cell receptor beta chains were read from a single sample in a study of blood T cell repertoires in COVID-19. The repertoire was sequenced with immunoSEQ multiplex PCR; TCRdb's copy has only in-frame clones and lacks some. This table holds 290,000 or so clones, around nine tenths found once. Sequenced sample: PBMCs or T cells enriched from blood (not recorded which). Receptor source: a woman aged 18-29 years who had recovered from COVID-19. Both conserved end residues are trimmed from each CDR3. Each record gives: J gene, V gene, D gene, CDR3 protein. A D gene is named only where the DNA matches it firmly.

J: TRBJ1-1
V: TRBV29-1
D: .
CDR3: SVGGALNTEAF

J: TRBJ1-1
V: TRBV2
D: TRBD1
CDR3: ASSGVAGGTEAF

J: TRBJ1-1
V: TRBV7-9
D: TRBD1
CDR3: ASNRLGTGVNTEAF

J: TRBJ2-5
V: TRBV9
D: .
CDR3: ASSVWERSTQETQY

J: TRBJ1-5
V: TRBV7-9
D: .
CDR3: ASSLLTENQPQH

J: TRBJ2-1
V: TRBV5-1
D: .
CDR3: ASSLEAVSPYNEQF

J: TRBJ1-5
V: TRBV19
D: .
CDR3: ASSPLGVSNQPQH

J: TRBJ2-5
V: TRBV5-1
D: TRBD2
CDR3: ASSLAGGPRETQY

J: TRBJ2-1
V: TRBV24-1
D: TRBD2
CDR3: ATSDPNTSAWGHNEQF

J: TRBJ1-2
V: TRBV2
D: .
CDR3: ASTLRGNRDAYGYT

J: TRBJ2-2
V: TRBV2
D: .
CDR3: ASSGPPGTGELF

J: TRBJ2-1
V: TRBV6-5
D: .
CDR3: ASSYGSGNEQF

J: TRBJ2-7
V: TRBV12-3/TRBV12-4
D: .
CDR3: ASRELAHEQY

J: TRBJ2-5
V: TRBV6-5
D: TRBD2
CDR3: ASSYPGTSGQETQY

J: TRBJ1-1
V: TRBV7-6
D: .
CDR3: ASSLAWQANTEAF

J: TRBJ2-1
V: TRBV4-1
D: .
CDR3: ASSSVSSYNEQF

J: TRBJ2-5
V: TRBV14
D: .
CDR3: ASSQIRGALETQY

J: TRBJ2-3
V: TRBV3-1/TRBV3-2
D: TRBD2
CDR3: ASSQDIGLAAGADTQY

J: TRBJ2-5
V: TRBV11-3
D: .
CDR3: ASSLTGGGKETQY

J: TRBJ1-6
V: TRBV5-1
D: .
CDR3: ASSKELGSPLH

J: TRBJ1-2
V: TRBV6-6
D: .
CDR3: ASSYSRDTKNYGYT

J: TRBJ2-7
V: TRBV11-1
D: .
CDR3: ASSFLGGSSYEQY

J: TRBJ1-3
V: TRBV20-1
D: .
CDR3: SASRPGRIGNTIY

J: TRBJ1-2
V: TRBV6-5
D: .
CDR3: ASSTGTYYGYT

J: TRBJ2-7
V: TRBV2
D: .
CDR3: ASGGHEQY

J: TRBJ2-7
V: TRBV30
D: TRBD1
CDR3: AWTRALSGQLYEQY

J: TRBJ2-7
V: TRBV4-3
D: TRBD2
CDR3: ASSQDLASGGAYEQY

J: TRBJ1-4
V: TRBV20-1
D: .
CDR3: SASRDEKLF

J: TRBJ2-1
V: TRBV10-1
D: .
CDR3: ASSGGVNNEQF

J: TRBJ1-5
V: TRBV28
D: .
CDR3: ASSPLRAGAQPQH

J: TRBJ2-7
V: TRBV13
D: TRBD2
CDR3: ASSLGTSGRPPY

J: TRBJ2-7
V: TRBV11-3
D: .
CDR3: ASSLEEGTYEQY

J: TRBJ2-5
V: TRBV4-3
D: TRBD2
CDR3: ASSQEQRGPGETQY

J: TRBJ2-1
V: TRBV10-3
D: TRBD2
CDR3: AIRTGTSTDNEQF

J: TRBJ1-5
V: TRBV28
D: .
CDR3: ASSSIDRDNQPQH

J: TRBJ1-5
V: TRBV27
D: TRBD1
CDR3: ASRGTGLQPQH

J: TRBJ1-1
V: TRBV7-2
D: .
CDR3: ASSHQGQNTEAF

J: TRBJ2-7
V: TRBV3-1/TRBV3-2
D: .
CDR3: ASSQSTGTGSYEQY

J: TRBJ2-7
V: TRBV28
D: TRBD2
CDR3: ASTRTSGAYEQY

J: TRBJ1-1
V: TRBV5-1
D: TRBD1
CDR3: ASSFRQGEAF

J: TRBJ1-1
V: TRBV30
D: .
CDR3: AWIVNTEAF

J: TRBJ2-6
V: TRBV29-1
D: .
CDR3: SVEEWQGGANVLT

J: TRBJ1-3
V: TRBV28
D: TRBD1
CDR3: ASSLTGRAGNTIY

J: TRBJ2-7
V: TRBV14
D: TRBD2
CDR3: ASSQEIPSGLAGVLSSYEQY

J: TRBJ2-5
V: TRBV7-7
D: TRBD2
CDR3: ASSLVLAGVAGETQY

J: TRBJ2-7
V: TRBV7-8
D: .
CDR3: ASSPGGPEQY

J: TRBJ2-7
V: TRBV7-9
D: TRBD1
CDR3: ASSFSGTDLEQY

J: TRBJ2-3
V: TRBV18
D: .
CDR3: ASSPGPGTTDTQY

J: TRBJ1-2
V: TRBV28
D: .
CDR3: ASRPDSDYGYT

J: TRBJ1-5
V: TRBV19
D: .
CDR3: ASRRQATSNQPQH

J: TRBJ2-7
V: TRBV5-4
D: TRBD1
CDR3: ASSLGTGYEQY

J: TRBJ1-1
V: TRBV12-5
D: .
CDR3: ASGLVPGTEAF

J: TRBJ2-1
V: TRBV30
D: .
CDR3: AWYRVSEQF

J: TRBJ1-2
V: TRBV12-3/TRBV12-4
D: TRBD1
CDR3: ASKPDRGRGYT

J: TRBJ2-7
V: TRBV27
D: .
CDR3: ASSPWGTDAPYEQY

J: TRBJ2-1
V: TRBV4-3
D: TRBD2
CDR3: ASSQASGGWRQF

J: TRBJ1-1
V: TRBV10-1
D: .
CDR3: ASSVNRNTEAF